These 14 T cell receptor beta chains originate from one sample sequenced in a study of vaccination effects on CD4 cells after COVID-19. TCRdb's copy holds only in-frame clones and misses some; the assay was immunoSEQ multiplex PCR. The sample records more than 35,000 clones, over 80% being singletons. It was after 10 days of culture that CD4+ T cells were isolated. No antigens are known for them. Source: CD4+ T cells from PBMCs cultured without peptide, taken before COVID-19 vaccination. The source of these receptors is a human donor who received a COVID-19 vaccine.

The genes are TRBV2 and TRBJ1-1, with D perhaps matching TRBD1 (5 bases). Germline loops: CDR1 SNHLY, CDR2 FYNNEI. V was cut by 3 bases and J by 3 bases, with 11 bases left in between. The CDR3 contains 14 residues. The chain's CDR3 is CASSEAWGDTEAFF. CDR3 coding DNA: TGTGCCAGCAGTGAGGCCTGGGGGGACACTGAAGCTTTCTTT.

Only a few counts were recorded for this clone. V gene TRBV7-9 combines with J gene TRBJ1-1; D is undetermined. Trimming pared 2 bases from V and 1 base from J, leaving 8 bases between. The CDR3 has 14 residues. The germline V gene has CDR1 SEHNR and CDR2 FQNEAQ (reference sequence). The CDR3 DNA reads as TGTGCCAGCAGCTTACAACGGCAGAACACTGAAGCTTTCTTT. It specifies CASSLQRQNTEAFF. Variable domain in full (rest from reference TRBV7-9 and TRBJ1-1): DTGVSQNPRHKITKRGQNVTFRCDPISEHNRLYWYRQTLGQGPEFLTYFQNEAQLEKSRLLSDRFSAERPKGSFSTLEIQRTEQGDSAMYLCASSLQRQNTEAFFGQGTRLTVV.

The chain combines TRBV4-1 with TRBJ2-2; 7 bases are a match to TRBD1. The trim removed 4 bases at V and 7 bases at J, leaving 6 bases unmatched. CDR3 length: 14 amino acids. The germline V gene has CDR1 MGHRA and CDR2 YSYEKL. The CDR3 loop reads CASSLQTGIGELFF. CDR3 nucleotide sequence: TGCGCCAGCAGCCTGCAGACAGGGATCGGGGAGCTGTTTTTT.

The rearrangement links TRBV7-2 to TRBJ2-3; tentative D call: TRBD1 (5 bases). Per the germline V gene, CDR1 is SGHTA and CDR2 is FQGNSA. CDR3 size: 14 residues. V was clipped by 1 base and J by 4 bases, with 9 bases between them. DNA of the CDR3: TGTGCCAGCAGCTTAGAACAGGCCCCAGATACGCAGTATTTT. Translating gives CASSLEQAPDTQYF.

This clone has more than one count but fewer than ten. The genes are TRBV30 and TRBJ1-6; perhaps TRBD1 as D (5 bases). The CDR3 length is 15 residues. Trimming cost V 6 bases and J 7 bases, with 19 bases left between them. Germline V gene sequence: CDR1 GTSNPN, CDR2 SVGIG (reference sequence). CDR3 amino acids: CACTEGPALNSPLHF. CDR3 bases: TGTGCCTGTACTGAGGGGCCCGCCTTAAATTCACCCCTCCACTTT.

This chain uses TRBV24-1 with TRBJ2-1; D is perhaps TRBD1 or TRBD2 (6 bases each). Germline lookup yields CDR1 KGHDR and CDR2 SFDVKD. The V gene lost 9 bases and the J gene lost 8 bases, with 22 bases spanning the gap. The CDR3 covers 15 residues. CDR3 region: CATRRGRGSRDEQFF. In nucleotides, the CDR3 is TGTGCCACCCGGCGGGGAAGGGGGAGTAGAGATGAGCAGTTCTTC.

The V call is TRBV2, the J call TRBJ2-5, with 8 bases matching TRBD2. The germline CDR1 and CDR2 sequences are SNHLY and FYNNEI. CDR3 length: 15 residues. The V gene end was trimmed by 2 bases and the J gene end by 5 bases; junction bases not matched to a gene: 7. For the CDR3, the DNA is TGTGCCAGCAGTGAACAACGGGGGGGCGGGGAGACCCAGTACTTC. Translation: CASSEQRGGGETQYF.

The chain carries TRBV6-2 or TRBV6-3 and TRBJ2-4; D perhaps matches TRBD2 (6 bases). V lost 4 bases, J lost 4 bases, and 17 bases lay in between. CDR3 length equals 16 residues. Germline V gives CDR1 MNHEY, CDR2 SVGEGT. CDR3 residues: CASSWSGGTGKNIQYF. In DNA form, the CDR3 reads TGTGCCAGCAGTTGGAGTGGGGGGACCGGGAAAAACATTCAGTACTTC.

The chain has TRBV19 and TRBJ1-4; D unresolved. The germline V and J ends were trimmed by 7 bases and 0 bases, with 9 bases remaining between them. Germline CDR1 is LNHDA and CDR2 is SQIVND (reference sequence). This CDR3 has 14 amino acids. The CDR3 DNA reads TGTGCCAGTAAAGGACGGACAACTAATGAAAAACTGTTTTTT. It codes for CASKGRTTNEKLFF.

The chain combines TRBV29-1 with TRBJ2-5; D could derive from TRBD1 or TRBD2 (7 bases each). V was cut by 5 bases and J by 5 bases, with 15 bases left in between. Germline V gene sequence: CDR1 SQVTM, CDR2 ANQGSEA. The CDR3 has 13 amino acids. The DNA for the CDR3 is TGCAGCGTTCCAGGGGGGGCCGGGGAGACCCAGTACTTC. It encodes CSVPGGAGETQYF.

V gene TRBV4-1 combines with J gene TRBJ2-1; 7 nucleotides agree with TRBD2. The V segment lost 4 bases and the J segment 3 bases; nucleotides outside the gene matches: 3. The germline gives CDR1 MGHRA, CDR2 YSYEKL. This CDR3 contains 14 residues. The CDR3 region has the DNA TGCGCCAGCAGCCTCGGGACTAACTACAATGAGCAGTTCTTC. It yields the protein CASSLGTNYNEQFF.

This clone was seen once. V gene TRBV20-1 combines with J gene TRBJ1-4; no clear D. CDR3 length: 14 amino acids. The germline gives CDR1 DFQATT, CDR2 SNEGSKA (reference sequence). V lost 3 bases and J 0 bases, leaving 8 bases between the germline ends. CDR3 sequence reads: CSASVPPTNEKLFF. The CDR3 DNA sequence: TGCAGTGCTAGTGTTCCCCCAACTAATGAAAAACTGTTTTTT.

The V and J genes are TRBV5-6 and TRBJ1-4, with a weak D call TRBD1 (6 bases). Germline CDR1 is SGHDT and CDR2 is YYEEEE. CDR3 length: 16 residues. The ends were cut back, 1 base at V and 3 bases at J, with 13 bases in the middle. Written as DNA, the CDR3 is TGTGCCAGCAGCTTGATACAGGGATCACCTAATGAAAAACTGTTTTTT. As protein: CASSLIQGSPNEKLFF.

This clone was recorded only once. The chain has TRBV24-1 and TRBJ2-1; 7 bases agree with TRBD1. Germline V gene lookup returns CDR1 KGHDR and CDR2 SFDVKD. CDR3 length equals 16 residues. V lost 4 bases and J lost 7; bases outside the gene matches: 12. The CDR3 protein is CATSDTTGSNFNEQFF. CDR3 nucleotides: TGTGCCACCAGTGACACGACAGGGTCTAATTTTAATGAGCAGTTCTTC.